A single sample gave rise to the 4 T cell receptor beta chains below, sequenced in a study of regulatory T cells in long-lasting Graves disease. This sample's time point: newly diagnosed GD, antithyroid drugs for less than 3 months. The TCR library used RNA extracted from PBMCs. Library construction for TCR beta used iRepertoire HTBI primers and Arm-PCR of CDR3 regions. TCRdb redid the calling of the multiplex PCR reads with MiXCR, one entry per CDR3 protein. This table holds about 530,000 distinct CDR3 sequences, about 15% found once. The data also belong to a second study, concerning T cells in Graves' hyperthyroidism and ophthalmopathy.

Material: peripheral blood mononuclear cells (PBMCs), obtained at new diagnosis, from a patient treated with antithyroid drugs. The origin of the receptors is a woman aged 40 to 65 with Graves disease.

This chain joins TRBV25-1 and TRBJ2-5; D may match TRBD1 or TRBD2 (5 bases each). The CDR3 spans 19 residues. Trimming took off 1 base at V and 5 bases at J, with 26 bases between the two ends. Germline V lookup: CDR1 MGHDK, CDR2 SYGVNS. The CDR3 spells CASSESSSRGNMGSETQYF. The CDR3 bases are TGTGCCAGCAGTGAATCATCCTCGAGGGGCAATATGGGGTCCGAGACCCAGTACTTC.

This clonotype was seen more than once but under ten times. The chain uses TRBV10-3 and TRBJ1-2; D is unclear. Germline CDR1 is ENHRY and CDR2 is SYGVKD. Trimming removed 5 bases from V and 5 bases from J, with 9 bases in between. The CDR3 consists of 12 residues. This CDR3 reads CAISSTVYGYTF. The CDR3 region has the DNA TGTGCCATCAGTTCCACAGTTTATGGCTACACCTTC.

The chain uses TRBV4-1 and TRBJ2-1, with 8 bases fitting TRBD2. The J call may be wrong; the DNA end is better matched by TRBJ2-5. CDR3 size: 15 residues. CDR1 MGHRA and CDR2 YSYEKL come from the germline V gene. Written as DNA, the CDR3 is TGCGCCAGCAGCGTCTCCGGACTAGCCCAAGAGACCCAGTACTTC. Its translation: CASSVSGLAQETQYF.

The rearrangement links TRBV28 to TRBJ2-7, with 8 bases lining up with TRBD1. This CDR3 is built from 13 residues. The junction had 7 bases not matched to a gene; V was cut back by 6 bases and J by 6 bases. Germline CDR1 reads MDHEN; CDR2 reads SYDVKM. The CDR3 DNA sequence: TGTGCCAGCAGCCGGACCGACAGGGGCGAGCAGTACTTC. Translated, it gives CASSRTDRGEQYF.